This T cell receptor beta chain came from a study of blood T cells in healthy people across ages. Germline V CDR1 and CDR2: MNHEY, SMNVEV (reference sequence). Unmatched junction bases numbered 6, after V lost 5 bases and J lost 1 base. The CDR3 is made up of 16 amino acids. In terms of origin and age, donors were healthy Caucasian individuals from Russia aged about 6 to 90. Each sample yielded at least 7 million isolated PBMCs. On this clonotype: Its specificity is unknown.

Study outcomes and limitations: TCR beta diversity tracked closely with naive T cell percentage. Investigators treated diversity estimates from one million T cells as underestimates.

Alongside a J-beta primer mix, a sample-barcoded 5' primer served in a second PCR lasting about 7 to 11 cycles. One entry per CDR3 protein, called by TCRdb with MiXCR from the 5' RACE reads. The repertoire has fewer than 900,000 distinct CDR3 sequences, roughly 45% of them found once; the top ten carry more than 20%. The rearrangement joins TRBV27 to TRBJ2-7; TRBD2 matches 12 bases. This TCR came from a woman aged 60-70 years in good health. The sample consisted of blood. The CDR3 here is CASSPRLAGASYEQYF. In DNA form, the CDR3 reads TGTGCCAGCAGTCCTAGACTAGCGGGGGCTTCCTACGAGCAGTACTTC.